This T cell receptor (beta chain) was sequenced in a study of PD-1 blockade in mismatch repair-deficient tumors. Assay used: immunoSEQ multiplex PCR; TCRdb lists only in-frame clones, some missing. This sample has about 84,000 clones; over 70% occur once, and the top ten carry roughly 2.7%. Broader study findings: Tumor-resident clones, often absent from pretreatment blood, expanded after pembrolizumab and then contracted.

From germline, CDR1 is LNHDA and CDR2 SQIVND (reference sequence). V was pared by 3 bases and J by 2 bases, with 20 bases between. The CDR3 spans 19 residues. As concerns this clone: Its antigen is as yet unknown.

This sequence joins TRBV19 and TRBJ2-6, with D uncertain. The sequence came from an adult with mismatch repair-deficient cancer. The sample consisted of peripheral blood, taken 12 weeks after starting pembrolizumab. The CDR3 nucleotides read TGTGCCAGTAGTATCCTGCAGCTTAGGGCTTCTGCTGGGGCCAACGTCCTGACTTTC. The encoded protein is CASSILQLRASAGANVLTF. Full variable domain (remainder filled in from reference TRBV19 and TRBJ2-6): DGGITQSPKYLFRKEGQNVTLSCEQNLNHDAMYWYRQDPGQGLRLIYYSQIVNDFQKGDIAEGYSVSREKKESFPLTVTSAQKNPTAFYLCASSILQLRASAGANVLTFGAGSRLTVL.